This T cell receptor (beta chain) originates from a study of T cells in localized non-small cell lung cancer. General study points: The highest T cell clonality was in uninvolved adjacent lung, above tumor. Out of the top 100 tumor clones, a median around 50 were seen in adjacent lung. The study sequenced only one region of the tumor. As a result, intratumor heterogeneity could not be excluded and remains possible.

Regarding this clone: Antigen: not known.

CDR3 length: 14 residues. V was shortened by 0 bases and J by 3 bases, with 6 bases between the two germline ends. Produced via immunoSEQ multiplex PCR; TCRdb's table is partial and in-frame only. The sample has over 25,000 clones, around 82% seen once. The material was peripheral blood, obtained before any cancer treatment. V is TRBV23-1 and J is TRBJ1-5; D remains unclear. TRBV23-1 is treated as an ORF (open reading frame) with a function not yet certain. This clonotype was obtained from a male donor older than 55 with stage II squamous cell lung carcinoma. CDR3 region: CASSQSPLNQPQHF. CDR3 coding DNA: TGCGCCAGCAGTCAATCTCCGCTCAATCAGCCCCAGCATTTT.